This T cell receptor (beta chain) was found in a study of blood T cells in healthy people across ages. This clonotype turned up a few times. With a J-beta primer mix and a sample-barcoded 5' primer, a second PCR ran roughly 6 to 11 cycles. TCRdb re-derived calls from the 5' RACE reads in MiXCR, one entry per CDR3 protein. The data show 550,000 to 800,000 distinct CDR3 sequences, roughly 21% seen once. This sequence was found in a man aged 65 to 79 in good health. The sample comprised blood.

This CDR3 reads CASSLGRDRTDTQYF. The CDR3 nucleotides read TGTGCCAGCAGCTTAGGGCGGGACCGCACAGATACGCAGTATTTT. The V and J genes are TRBV7-3 and TRBJ2-3, with D possibly TRBD2 on 6 matching bases. There are 15 residues in the CDR3. Germline-derived CDR1 and CDR2 are SGHTA and FQGTGA. Between the trimmed V and J ends, which lost 2 bases and 1 base, there was a span of 10 bases. The full variable domain, its missing parts supplied by reference TRBV7-3 and TRBJ2-3, is GAGVSQTPSNKVTEKGKYVELRCDPISGHTALYWYRQSLGQGPEFLIYFQGTGAADDSGLPNDRFFAVRPEGSVSTLKIQRTERGDSAVYLCASSLGRDRTDTQYFGPGTRLTVL.